This TCR beta chain comes out of a study of T cells after yellow fever vaccination. Study-level points and caveats: The appearance of a small share of clonotypes in both CD4 and CD8 compartments was observed.

This clonotype has only a few counts. Antigen unknown. The CDR3 consists of 14 residues. The V gene end was trimmed by 1 base and the J gene end by 8 bases; junction bases not matched to a gene: 7. CDR1 and CDR2 (germline): DFQATT, SNEGSKA (reference sequence). MiXCR, run by TCRdb on the 5' RACE reads, gives a single entry per CDR3 protein. Of just under 600,000 distinct CDR3 sequences in the sample, roughly 14% were seen once. The chain joins TRBV20-1 to TRBJ2-4; TRBD2 matches at 8 bases. The sequence derives from a man aged 25-40 years who received the YFV17D yellow fever vaccine. The specimen comprised PBMCs, sampled on the day of the yellow fever booster vaccination. The CDR3, as DNA: TGCAGTGCTAGAGGAGCACTAGCGGTTGACATTCAGTACTTC. This gives the protein CSARGALAVDIQYF.